This T cell receptor beta chain came from a study of blood T cells in healthy people across ages. Points from the study as a whole: Naive T cell percentage strongly correlated with TCR beta diversity.

The germline gives CDR1 MNHEY, CDR2 SVGEGT. V was clipped by 11 bases and J by 5 bases, with 22 bases between them. This CDR3 contains 15 residues. Turning to this clonotype: Antigen specificity is unknown.

It was with a sample-barcoded 5' primer and a J-beta primer mix that a second PCR of roughly 6 to 12 cycles was run. TCRdb redid the calling of the 5' RACE reads with MiXCR, one entry per CDR3 protein. This table holds 650,000 to 900,000 distinct CDR3 sequences, approximately 59% found once. The sample consisted of blood. The chain has TRBV6-2 or TRBV6-3 and TRBJ2-1; D is perhaps TRBD2 (7 bases). This sequence was found in a man younger than 40 in good health. The CDR3 reads CAGGGGAVGDNEQFF. Written as DNA, the CDR3 is TGTGCCGGGGGGGGGGGCGCCGTGGGAGACAATGAGCAGTTCTTC.